Below, 9 T cell receptor beta chains from the same sample are listed, as sequenced in a study of blood T cell repertoires in COVID-19. The method was immunoSEQ multiplex PCR; TCRdb's version includes in-frame clones alone and lacks a portion of them. The sample includes around 200,000 clones, 80% of them seen just once. The source material was peripheral blood. Receptors originate from a human donor in a cohort sampled during active COVID-19.

This clone was detected only a few times. CDR3 DNA: TGTGCCAGCAGTCCGGACAGGCCGAAAAACATTCAGTACTTC. It yields the protein CASSPDRPKNIQYF. The V and J genes are TRBV28 and TRBJ2-4, with 7 positions matching TRBD1. The length of the CDR3 is 14 residues. V shed 5 bases and J 4 bases; nucleotides not matched to a gene: 5. CDR1 is MDHEN, CDR2 SYDVKM, per germline.

The genes are TRBV7-3 and TRBJ1-6, with D unclear. Germline-derived CDR1 and CDR2 are SGHTA and FQGTGA. Trimming stripped 4 bases from V and 2 bases from J, with 21 bases between. The CDR3 sequence is 19 residues long. CDR3 nucleotide sequence: TGTGCCAGCAGCTCCCAACCCCGTGAGGGCCTCACCTATAATTCACCCCTCCACTTT. Protein: CASSSQPREGLTYNSPLHF.

V usage is TRBV4-2 and J usage is TRBJ2-1; possibly TRBD2 for D (6 bases). Germline loops: CDR1 LGHNA, CDR2 YNFKEQ. Deletions cut 0 bases from V and 4 bases from J, with 10 bases between. The CDR3 runs to 15 residues. The CDR3 DNA reads TGTGCCAGCAGCCAAGAAGACGGGAGATACAATGAGCAGTTCTTC. Its translation: CASSQEDGRYNEQFF.

This chain links TRBV9 with TRBJ2-5; 11 positions agree with TRBD2. Germline trimming cut 0 bases from V and 5 bases from J; bases unmatched to any gene: 6. CDR3 length: 16 residues. From germline, CDR1 is SGDLS and CDR2 YYNGEE. The CDR3 nucleotides read TGTGCCAGCAGCGTAGGTAGCGGGAGGGCCCGGGAGACCCAGTACTTC. It translates to CASSVGSGRARETQYF. The whole variable domain, filled in from reference TRBV9 and TRBJ2-5, reads DSGVTQTPKHLITATGQRVTLRCSPRSGDLSVYWYQQSLDQGLQFLIQYYNGEERAKGNILERFSAQQFPDLHSELNLSSLELGDSALYFCASSVGSGRARETQYFGPGTRLLVL.

V gene TRBV6-2 or TRBV6-3 combines with J gene TRBJ2-5, with 9 bases lining up with TRBD1. The trim removed 6 bases at V and 2 bases at J, leaving 4 bases unmatched. Germline V gene lookup returns CDR1 MNHEY and CDR2 SVGEGT. The CDR3 covers 14 residues. This chain's CDR3 is CASSLDRGQETQYF. The CDR3 DNA reads as TGTGCCAGCAGCCTGGACAGGGGTCAAGAGACCCAGTACTTC.

This sequence joins TRBV27 and TRBJ1-2, with D perhaps matching TRBD1 (6 bases). The CDR3 runs to 15 residues. V was shortened by 4 bases and J by 8 bases, with 20 bases between the two germline ends. From germline, CDR1 is MNHEY and CDR2 SMNVEV (reference sequence). CDR3 nucleotides: TGTGCCAGCAGTTACCGGCCGGGGGGCGCTAGGGGCTACACCTTC. Translation: CASSYRPGGARGYTF.

The V and J genes are TRBV6-2 or TRBV6-3 and TRBJ2-1, with TRBD2 matching 10 bases. The V segment lost 2 bases and the J segment 8 bases; nucleotides outside the gene matches: 24. The germline gives CDR1 MNHEY, CDR2 SVGEGT. The CDR3 contains 21 residues. In DNA form, the CDR3 reads TGTGCCAGCAGTTACCCCCACCGCGCGAGCGGGAGGGACACCAGGATAGATGAGCAGTTCTTC. Translated: CASSYPHRASGRDTRIDEQFF.

The J gene is TRBJ2-1, the V gene TRBV9; TRBD2 matches 8 bases. Germline-derived CDR1 and CDR2 are SGDLS and YYNGEE. The CDR3 extends over 13 amino acids. Trimming removed 3 bases from V and 7 bases from J; junction bases left unmatched: 3. CDR3 in amino acids: CASSEGTRNEQFF. The CDR3 DNA reads as TGTGCCAGCAGCGAGGGGACTAGGAATGAGCAGTTCTTC.

The chain is built from TRBV19 and TRBJ2-1, with 9 bases identical to TRBD2. CDR3 length: 16 amino acids. In germline, CDR1 is LNHDA, CDR2 SQIVND (reference sequence). Unmatched junction bases numbered 16, after V lost 8 bases and J lost 8 bases. CDR3 DNA sequence: TGTGCCAGTGCGGGGGGGGCGTCATGGTTTATCCATGAGCAGTTCTTC. Residues: CASAGGASWFIHEQFF.